These 10 T cell receptor beta chains share one sample of origin, sequenced in a study of cytomegalovirus exposure and HLA in healthy donors. Both 60 Vbeta primers and 13 Jbeta primers went into the PCR. Clones were read by immunoSEQ multiplex PCR, and TCRdb kept only the in-frame ones, dropping some. The sample records tens of thousands of clones, around 78% being singletons. The sequenced material came from PBMCs. Receptors were obtained from a male donor in good health and CMV-seropositive.

The chain employs TRBV11-2 and TRBJ2-2; 10 bases map to TRBD1. The CDR3 is 14 amino acids. The V segment lost 5 bases and the J segment 10 bases; nucleotides outside the gene matches: 7. Germline V gene data show CDR1 as SGHAT and CDR2 as FQNNGV. CDR3 amino acids: CASSMGQGLEELFF. The CDR3 DNA follows: TGTGCCAGCAGCATGGGACAGGGGTTGGAGGAGCTGTTTTTT.

This clone was picked up one time. The chain couples TRBV5-1 to TRBJ2-2; TRBD1 might be the D (6 bases). Germline V CDR1 and CDR2: SGHRS, YFSETQ. This CDR3 comprises 16 residues. V was shortened by 2 bases and J by 2 bases, with 13 bases between the two germline ends. In DNA, the CDR3 is TGCGCCAGCAGCTTTACAGGGTTACTCAACACCGGGGAGCTGTTTTTT. Encoded protein: CASSFTGLLNTGELFF.

The chain carries TRBV15 and TRBJ2-1; D not certain. V was trimmed by 1 base and J by 1 base, leaving 17 bases between them. From germline, CDR1 is LNHNV and CDR2 YYDKDF (reference sequence). The CDR3 consists of 18 residues. Written as DNA, the CDR3 is TGTGCCACCAGCAGAGTTCGGAGTCCGGCCGTTTCCTACAATGAGCAGTTCTTC. Translating gives CATSRVRSPAVSYNEQFF.

This chain connects TRBV5-4 to TRBJ2-5, with 8 nucleotides matching TRBD2. Trimming at V came to 0 bases and at J to 2 bases, leaving 3 bases not matched to a gene. The CDR3 totals 15 residues. Germline CDR1 and CDR2: SGHNT and YYREEE (reference sequence). CDR3 DNA: TGTGCCAGCAGCTTGGTTATAGCGGGACAAGAGACCCAGTACTTC. Translation gives CASSLVIAGQETQYF.

CDR3 DNA: TGCGCCAGTACGCATCTTACAGGAGATCAAGAGACCCAGTACTTC. Translating it yields CASTHLTGDQETQYF. This rearrangement joins TRBV5-1 to TRBJ2-5, with D possibly matching TRBD1 (5 bases). The germline V and J ends were trimmed by 8 bases and 2 bases, with 19 bases remaining between them. Germline-derived CDR1 and CDR2 are SGHRS and YFSETQ. The CDR3 loop spans 15 amino acids.

The rearrangement links TRBV5-1 to TRBJ1-2; 7 bases line up with TRBD1. This CDR3 region has 14 residues. V was pared by 4 bases and J by 4 bases, with 7 bases of the junction left unmatched. Germline V gene lookup returns CDR1 SGHRS and CDR2 YFSETQ. The CDR3 DNA is TGCGCCAGCAGCGACCCGGACAGGCCCTATGGCTACACCTTC. It translates to CASSDPDRPYGYTF.

The chain uses TRBV5-6 and TRBJ2-5, with a weak D call TRBD2 (5 bases). CDR1 is SGHDT and CDR2 is YYEEEE in the germline V gene. Trimming shortened V by 6 bases and J by 4 bases, and 7 bases separated the two germline ends. The CDR3 has 11 amino acids. CDR3 bases: TGTGCCAGCACCCGGGGAGAGACCCAGTACTTC. Protein: CASTRGETQYF.

The rearrangement links TRBV7-6 to TRBJ2-3; TRBD2 matches at 10 bases. This CDR3 comprises 17 residues. The germline V gene encodes CDR1 SGHVS and CDR2 FNYEAQ. V shed 3 bases and J 5 bases; nucleotides not matched to a gene: 11. The CDR3 sequence: CASSLGLAGAGGDTQYF. The CDR3, as DNA: TGTGCCAGCAGCTTGGGGCTAGCGGGGGCCGGGGGAGATACGCAGTATTTT.

This rearrangement joins TRBV7-3 to TRBJ1-1, with unresolved D. Germline V gives CDR1 SGHTA, CDR2 FQGTGA. Trimming shortened V by 5 bases and J by 6 bases, and 13 bases separated the two germline ends. This CDR3 comprises 13 residues. CDR3: CASSLVPTAEAFF. CDR3 DNA: TGTGCCAGCAGCCTGGTGCCCACGGCTGAAGCTTTCTTT. Complete variable domain (other parts from reference TRBV7-3 and TRBJ1-1): GAGVSQTPSNKVTEKGKYVELRCDPISGHTALYWYRQSLGQGPEFLIYFQGTGAADDSGLPNDRFFAVRPEGSVSTLKIQRTERGDSAVYLCASSLVPTAEAFFGQGTRLTVV.

The chain joins TRBV7-3 to TRBJ1-2; the match to TRBD1 covers 7 bases. The V gene end was trimmed by 5 bases and the J gene end by 7 bases; junction bases not matched to a gene: 7. CDR3 length equals 13 residues. Germline CDR1 is SGHTA and CDR2 is FQGTGA. The CDR3 DNA reads TGTGCCAGCAGCCCACAGGGGCTCGGTGGCTACACCTTC. Its protein product is CASSPQGLGGYTF.